This entry lists 18 T cell receptor beta chains sequenced from one sample in a study of cytomegalovirus exposure and HLA in healthy donors. TCRdb's table, derived via immunoSEQ multiplex PCR, lists solely in-frame clones and lacks some. The table has 150,000 to 200,000 clones, about 82% seen once. Material: PBMCs. The receptor set was obtained from a woman aged 18-35 years in good health and CMV-seronegative.

The genes are TRBV28 and TRBJ1-5, with D perhaps TRBD1 (6 bases). CDR1 is MDHEN and CDR2 is SYDVKM in the germline V gene. This CDR3 has 16 amino acids. V gave up 1 base and J gave up 3 bases, with 13 bases separating them. CDR3 sequence: CASSLFGRGVNQPQHF. CDR3 DNA: TGTGCCAGCAGTTTATTCGGCAGGGGCGTCAATCAGCCCCAGCATTTT.

The chain combines TRBV15 with TRBJ2-7, with D tentatively TRBD1 (5 bases). The length of the CDR3 is 15 residues. Germline V gene lookup returns CDR1 LNHNV and CDR2 YYDKDF (reference sequence). V dropped 1 base and J dropped 3 bases, with 13 bases sitting between them. The CDR3 loop reads CATSRVRQGNYEQYF. The CDR3, as DNA: TGTGCCACCAGCAGAGTTAGGCAGGGTAACTACGAGCAGTACTTC.

The chain is built from TRBV9 and TRBJ2-5, with TRBD2 matching 11 bases. CDR1 is SGDLS, CDR2 YYNGEE, per germline. The CDR3 contains 17 residues. J gave up 1 base and V 3 bases, and 8 bases lay outside the gene matches. CDR3 nucleotides: TGTGCCAGCAGCGCCTATAGCGGGGGGGCCCCCCAAGAGACCCAGTACTTC. Amino acid sequence: CASSAYSGGAPQETQYF.

The chain links TRBV7-3 to TRBJ2-1; 9 bases are shared with TRBD1. Germline CDR1 and CDR2: SGHTA and FQGTGA. The V and J ends lost 4 bases and 1 base, in that order; junction bases with no gene match: 11. This CDR3 region has 18 residues. In DNA, the CDR3 is TGTGCCAGCAGCTCCTATCTTAACAGGGGGCAATCCTACAATGAGCAGTTCTTC. As protein: CASSSYLNRGQSYNEQFF.

The V gene is TRBV4-2, the J gene TRBJ2-1; a weak D match, TRBD2 (6 bases). V was shortened by 0 bases and J by 4 bases, with 10 bases between the two germline ends. CDR1 is LGHNA, CDR2 YNFKEQ, per germline. The CDR3 extends over 15 amino acids. For the CDR3, the DNA is TGTGCCAGCAGCCAAGATCCCGGGGGATACAATGAGCAGTTCTTC. Translating it yields CASSQDPGGYNEQFF.

This rearrangement joins TRBV10-1 to TRBJ2-2; D not certain. The CDR3 loop spans 13 amino acids. The V end lost 10 bases, the J end lost 4 bases, and 13 bases lay between the germline ends. Germline loops: CDR1 WNHNN, CDR2 SYGVQD (reference sequence). CDR3 region: CATRLGLTGELFF. CDR3 DNA sequence: TGCGCCACCCGTCTAGGCCTCACCGGGGAGCTGTTTTTT.

In this sample, this clone turned up many times. The chain is built from TRBV2 and TRBJ2-1; D may be TRBD1 (6 bases). The CDR3 consists of 13 residues. Germline-derived CDR1 and CDR2 are SNHLY and FYNNEI. The ends were cut back, 8 bases at V and 7 bases at J, with 15 bases in the middle. The CDR3 is CASHSKRGNEQFF. CDR3 in DNA: TGTGCCAGCCATTCTAAAAGGGGGAATGAGCAGTTCTTC.

V gene TRBV6-6 combines with J gene TRBJ2-5; possible D gene TRBD1, 6 bases. The length of the CDR3 is 16 residues. The V and J ends lost 5 bases and 2 bases respectively, with 18 bases between them. The germline gives CDR1 MNHNY, CDR2 SVGAGI (reference sequence). The CDR3 sequence is CASSDFSFGTQETQYF. CDR3 nucleotide sequence: TGTGCCAGCAGTGACTTTTCGTTCGGGACACAAGAGACCCAGTACTTC.

The rearrangement links TRBV6-5 to TRBJ1-4; 10 nucleotides agree with TRBD1. V dropped 6 bases and J dropped 8; count of bases not matched to a gene: 9. CDR1 is MNHEY and CDR2 is SVGAGI in the germline V gene. There are 15 residues in the CDR3. CDR3 in amino acids: CASRRTGGLSEKLFF. CDR3 nucleotide sequence: TGTGCCAGCAGACGGACAGGGGGGCTGTCCGAAAAACTGTTTTTT.

The count of this clone is one. This chain uses TRBV15 with TRBJ2-3, with 11 positions matching TRBD2. The trim removed 1 base at V and 3 bases at J, leaving 9 bases unmatched. CDR1 LNHNV and CDR2 YYDKDF come from the germline V gene (reference sequence). There are 18 residues in the CDR3. As DNA, the CDR3 is TGTGCCACCAGCAGAGGGGGTAGGGCTAGCGGGAGGACAGATACGCAGTATTTT. It is translated as CATSRGGRASGRTDTQYF.

This sequence joins TRBV7-2 and TRBJ2-2; 7 nucleotides line up with TRBD2. The V segment lost 2 bases and the J segment 0 bases; nucleotides outside the gene matches: 9. The V gene's germline CDR1 is SGHTA and CDR2 FQGNSA. The CDR3 contains 18 residues. The CDR3: CASSLSPRDYTNTGELFF. The CDR3 nucleotides are TGTGCCAGCAGCTTATCCCCCCGGGACTATACGAACACCGGGGAGCTGTTTTTT.

A word on this clone: Other DNA sequences in the sample encode the same CDR3. The chain joins TRBV5-1 to TRBJ2-6; tentatively, D is TRBD1 (5 bases). V lost 1 base to trimming and J lost 0 bases, with 5 bases between them. The germline gives CDR1 SGHRS, CDR2 YFSETQ. The CDR3 contains 15 residues. The CDR3 sequence is CASSLQGSGANVLTF. The CDR3 coding sequence is TGCGCCAGCAGCTTGCAGGGCTCTGGGGCCAACGTCCTGACTTTC.

The chain recombines TRBV9 with TRBJ1-3, with a tentative D call TRBD1 (5 bases). Germline V gene lookup returns CDR1 SGDLS and CDR2 YYNGEE. CDR3 length: 18 residues. V dropped 0 bases and J dropped 1 base, with 17 bases sitting between them. The CDR3 sequence is CASSVEAIGAGSGNTIYF. DNA for the CDR3: TGTGCCAGCAGCGTAGAGGCAATAGGGGCAGGGTCTGGAAACACCATATATTTT. Combining the CDR3 with reference TRBV9 and TRBJ1-3 gives the whole variable domain DSGVTQTPKHLITATGQRVTLRCSPRSGDLSVYWYQQSLDQGLQFLIQYYNGEERAKGNILERFSAQQFPDLHSELNLSSLELGDSALYFCASSVEAIGAGSGNTIYFGEGSWLTVV.

This chain's CDR3 is CASSVDLGLAVPTDTQYF. The CDR3, as DNA: TGTGCCAGCAGCGTAGATTTAGGACTAGCAGTTCCCACAGATACGCAGTATTTT. V gene TRBV9 combines with J gene TRBJ2-3, with TRBD2 identical over 8 bases. Germline V CDR1 and CDR2: SGDLS, YYNGEE. V gave up 0 bases and J gave up 2 bases; unmatched junction bases: 11. This CDR3 has 18 amino acids. Full variable domain (rest looked up from reference TRBV9 and TRBJ2-3): DSGVTQTPKHLITATGQRVTLRCSPRSGDLSVYWYQQSLDQGLQFLIQYYNGEERAKGNILERFSAQQFPDLHSELNLSSLELGDSALYFCASSVDLGLAVPTDTQYFGPGTRLTVL.

This chain connects TRBV6-4 to TRBJ1-5; a possible D gene is TRBD1 (6 bases). Germline V lookup: CDR1 MRHNA, CDR2 SNTAGT. Trimming cost V 6 bases and J 4 bases, with 16 bases left between them. This CDR3 is built from 15 residues. For the CDR3, the DNA is TGTGCCAGCAGCCCGGAGCAGGGGTTAAATCAGCCCCAGCATTTT. It specifies CASSPEQGLNQPQHF.

This rearrangement joins TRBV29-1 to TRBJ1-1; 7 bases are shared with TRBD1. J gave up 0 bases and V 8 bases, and 6 bases lay outside the gene matches. Germline values: CDR1 SQVTM, CDR2 ANQGSEA. CDR3 length: 13 residues. CDR3 nucleotide sequence: TGCAGCACTTTGGGACAGCTGAACACTGAAGCTTTCTTT. Protein sequence: CSTLGQLNTEAFF.

This clone was seen more than once but under ten times. The chain has TRBV7-8 and TRBJ1-2; D is unclear. CDR1 and CDR2 (germline): SGHVS, FQNEAQ. This CDR3 contains 13 residues. The V end was cut by 5 bases, the J end by 5 bases, with 12 bases between. DNA for the CDR3: TGTGCCAGCAGCGGACGGGATTCTTATGGCTACACCTTC. It encodes CASSGRDSYGYTF.

This chain links TRBV27 with TRBJ1-2; 7 bases align to TRBD1. V lost 6 bases to trimming and J lost 6 bases; unmatched junction nucleotides: 13. The germline V gene encodes CDR1 MNHEY and CDR2 SMNVEV (reference sequence). The CDR3 length is 15 residues. CDR3 DNA sequence: TGTGCCAGCAGAACTACAGGGGCCCCTGGGGATGGCTACACCTTC. Its protein is CASRTTGAPGDGYTF.